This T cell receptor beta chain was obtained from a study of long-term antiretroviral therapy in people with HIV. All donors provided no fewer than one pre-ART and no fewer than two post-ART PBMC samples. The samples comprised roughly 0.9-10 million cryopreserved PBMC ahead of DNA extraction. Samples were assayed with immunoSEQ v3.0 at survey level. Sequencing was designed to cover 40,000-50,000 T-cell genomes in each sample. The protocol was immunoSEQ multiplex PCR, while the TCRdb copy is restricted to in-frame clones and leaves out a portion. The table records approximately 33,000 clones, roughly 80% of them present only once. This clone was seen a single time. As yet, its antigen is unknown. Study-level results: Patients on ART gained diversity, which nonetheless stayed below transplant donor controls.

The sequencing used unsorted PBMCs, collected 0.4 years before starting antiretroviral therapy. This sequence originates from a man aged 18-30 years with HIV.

The CDR3 here is CASSYSMGPANVLTF. CDR3 DNA: TGTGCCAGCAGTTACTCGATGGGGCCGGCCAACGTCCTGACTTTC. The genes are TRBV6-5 and TRBJ2-6; maybe TRBD1 (5 bases). Between the trimmed V and J ends, which lost 0 bases and 6 bases, there was a span of 9 bases. Germline V CDR1 and CDR2: MNHEY, SVGAGI. The CDR3 totals 15 residues.